This entry lists 10 T cell receptor beta chains sequenced from one sample in a study of shared T cell receptors in the human thymus. Sequencing used immunoSEQ multiplex PCR; TCRdb keeps in-frame clones, though not all of them. The repertoire holds some 720,000 clones, with 85% to 90% as singletons. These data were likewise used in another study, on human thymus T cells.

Material: thymocytes. All receptors come from a boy less than two years old with a congenital heart defect.

The chain employs TRBV21-1 and TRBJ2-7; the D call TRBD1 from the table was never checked on the DNA. TRBV21-1 is termed a pseudogene. The CDR3 has 12 amino acids. The CDR3 region is CARKTGGYEQYF. Written as DNA, the CDR3 is TGTGCCAGAAAGACAGGGGGCTACGAGCAGTACTTC.

This rearrangement joins TRBV5-8 to TRBJ2-1, with 16 bases that match TRBD2. The germline V gene encodes CDR1 SGHTS and CDR2 YDEGEE. The CDR3 runs 19 residues. V shed 4 bases, J shed 2 bases, and the junction held 9 bases outside the gene matches. The DNA of the CDR3 is TGTGCCAGCAGCGTGACGGGACTAGCGGGAGGGCGCCCCTACAATGAGCAGTTCTTC. The encoded protein is CASSVTGLAGGRPYNEQFF.

The V call is TRBV11-2, the J call TRBJ2-1; D remains unclear. This CDR3 has 13 residues. Trimming cost V 4 bases and J 8 bases, with 12 bases left between them. The germline V gene encodes CDR1 SGHAT and CDR2 FQNNGV. The chain's CDR3 is CASSSEARDEQFF. CDR3 nucleotides: TGTGCCAGCAGCTCCGAGGCCCGGGATGAGCAGTTCTTC.

The chain couples TRBV7-3 to TRBJ2-7; D remains unclear. The CDR3 consists of 13 residues. Trimming shortened V by 2 bases and J by 3 bases, and 8 bases separated the two germline ends. Germline assignment: CDR1 SGHTA and CDR2 FQGTGA. CDR3 region: CASSLESYYEQYF. The DNA of the CDR3 is TGTGCCAGCAGCTTAGAGTCGTACTACGAGCAGTACTTC. The full variable domain, in which reference TRBV7-3 and TRBJ2-7 provide the parts outside the CDR3, is GAGVSQTPSNKVTEKGKYVELRCDPISGHTALYWYRQSLGQGPEFLIYFQGTGAADDSGLPNDRFFAVRPEGSVSTLKIQRTERGDSAVYLCASSLESYYEQYFGPGTRLTVT.

The J gene is TRBJ2-7, the V gene TRBV19, with D possibly matching TRBD1 (6 bases). The CDR3 runs 13 residues. CDR1 LNHDA and CDR2 SQIVND come from the germline V gene (reference sequence). V was clipped by 3 bases and J by 6 bases, with 12 bases between them. CDR3 coding DNA: TGTGCCAGTAGTATCAGCAGGGGTCCCGAGCAGTACTTC. It specifies CASSISRGPEQYF.

The chain has TRBV25-1 and TRBJ2-1; 12 bases are a match to TRBD2. The CDR3 is 17 residues long. V shed 4 bases and J 7 bases; nucleotides not matched to a gene: 11. Germline CDR1 is MGHDK and CDR2 is SYGVNS. The CDR3 sequence: CASSGGPLAGGVNEQFF. The DNA of the CDR3 is TGTGCCAGCAGTGGGGGGCCTCTAGCGGGAGGGGTGAATGAGCAGTTCTTC.

V usage is TRBV29-1 and J usage is TRBJ1-1; no reliable D call. The CDR3 has 15 residues. With 0 bases removed from V and 3 bases from J, the gap between germline ends came to 14 bases. Per germline, CDR1 SQVTM and CDR2 ANQGSEA. The CDR3 spells CSVEDFLGEDTEAFF. The CDR3 bases are TGCAGCGTTGAAGATTTTCTCGGGGAGGACACTGAAGCTTTCTTT.

V is TRBV6-5 and J is TRBJ2-1, with TRBD1 identical over 9 bases. Losses at the gene ends were 5 bases for V and 7 bases for J; bases not matched to a gene: 6. Germline V gene data show CDR1 as MNHEY and CDR2 as SVGAGI. This CDR3 contains 14 residues. CDR3: CASSPGTGRNEQFF. The CDR3 coding sequence is TGTGCCAGCAGTCCCGGGACAGGGAGGAATGAGCAGTTCTTC.

The genes are TRBV28 and TRBJ1-2; 12 positions match TRBD1. The trim removed 4 bases at V and 2 bases at J, leaving 8 bases unmatched. Germline CDR1 and CDR2: MDHEN and SYDVKM. CDR3 size: 17 residues. The CDR3 bases are TGTGCCAGCAGTTCCCCGGGACAGGGGGCACCAAACTATGGCTACACCTTC. It codes for CASSSPGQGAPNYGYTF.

The J gene is TRBJ2-7, the V gene TRBV27; TRBD1 matches at 10 bases. With V trimmed by 6 bases and J by 3 bases, 8 bases remained unmatched. Germline V gene lookup returns CDR1 MNHEY and CDR2 SMNVEV (reference sequence). This CDR3 spans 15 amino acids. The CDR3 DNA reads as TGTGCCAGCAGGCAGAACGACAGGGGGCACTACGAGCAGTACTTC. Its protein product is CASRQNDRGHYEQYF.